A single sample gave rise to the 30 T cell receptor beta chains below, sequenced in a study of blood T cells in healthy people across ages (dated by TCRdb to between 2014 and 2017). Libraries were made using 5' RACE. TCRdb records Illumina HiSeq 2500 as the sequencer. A second PCR of about 6 to 11 cycles was performed with a sample-barcoded 5' primer and a J-beta primer mix. Using fastp trimming at Q25 and MiXCR clonotype assembly, TCRdb reanalyzed the public sequencing data and kept in-frame beta chains. When rows share a CDR3 protein, they turn into one entry using the most common DNA and genes. The sample yields just over 1 million distinct CDR3 sequences; roughly 45% were counted once. The ten largest clonotypes hold approximately 17% of the sample. Sequenced: blood. Receptors originate from a woman aged 55-70 years in good health.

V and J are TRBV20-1 and TRBJ2-3; 11 bases fit TRBD2. CDR1 and CDR2 from the germline V gene are DFQATT and SNEGSKA (reference sequence). This CDR3 contains 14 residues. V was pared by 3 bases and J by 5 bases, with 4 bases of the junction left unmatched. The DNA of the CDR3 is TGCAGTGCTAGGCTACTAGCGGGAGTAGATACGCAGTATTTT. Amino acids: CSARLLAGVDTQYF.

The chain joins TRBV29-1 to TRBJ1-2; the match to TRBD1 covers 11 bases. Germline loops: CDR1 SQVTM, CDR2 ANQGSEA. The CDR3 contains 12 residues. The ends lost 7 bases at V and 8 bases at J; junction bases unmatched: 6. CDR3 loop: CSAGQGDSGYTF. The CDR3 coding sequence is TGCAGCGCGGGACAGGGGGACAGCGGCTACACCTTC. The variable domain in full, completed from reference TRBV29-1 and TRBJ1-2, reads SAVISQKPSRDICQRGTSLTIQCQVDSQVTMMFWYRQQPGQSLTLIATANQGSEATYESGFVIDKFPISRPNLTFSTLTVSNMSPEDSSIYLCSAGQGDSGYTFGSGTRLTVV.

This chain links TRBV6-5 with TRBJ1-1; perhaps TRBD1 as D (6 bases). Germline lookup yields CDR1 MNHEY and CDR2 SVGAGI. The CDR3 extends over 15 amino acids. The ends were cut back, 2 bases at V and 6 bases at J, with 16 bases in the middle. The CDR3 nucleotides read TGTGCCAGCAGTTACAATGGCCAGGGGATAGCTGAAGCTTTCTTT. As protein: CASSYNGQGIAEAFF.

This clonotype was seen a few times. J is TRBJ2-1 and V is TRBV29-1, with 10 nucleotides matching TRBD1. This CDR3 comprises 16 residues. The germline CDR1 and CDR2 sequences are SQVTM and ANQGSEA. V shed 4 bases, J shed 6 bases, and the junction held 12 bases outside the gene matches. The CDR3 is CSVGGGVDRGGNEQFF. The DNA for the CDR3 is TGCAGCGTTGGGGGGGGCGTGGACAGGGGGGGCAATGAGCAGTTCTTC.

The chain joins TRBV20-1 to TRBJ2-1, with TRBD2 matching 9 bases. There are 15 residues in the CDR3. Germline CDR1 reads DFQATT; CDR2 reads SNEGSKA (reference sequence). V lost 7 bases and J lost 5; bases outside the gene matches: 12. The CDR3 nucleotides are TGCAGTGTGTGGGCCGGACTAGCGTTCAACAATGAGCAGTTCTTC. Residues: CSVWAGLAFNNEQFF.

This clonotype was detected only a few times. V gene TRBV7-2 combines with J gene TRBJ1-6; D unclear. The V end was cut by 1 base, the J end by 10 bases, with 11 bases between. From germline, CDR1 is SGHTA and CDR2 FQGNSA. The CDR3 consists of 14 residues. The DNA of the CDR3 is TGTGCCAGCAGCTTAGGTGCTAGGGCATCACCCCTCCACTTT. Amino acid sequence: CASSLGARASPLHF.

The V gene is TRBV5-6, the J gene TRBJ2-5; no clear D. Germline V gene sequence: CDR1 SGHDT, CDR2 YYEEEE. V lost 3 bases and J 5 bases, leaving 11 bases between the germline ends. The CDR3 extends over 13 amino acids. CDR3 DNA sequence: TGTGCCAGCAGCTCTACAGAGGCGGAGACCCAGTACTTC. Translation: CASSSTEAETQYF.

This chain connects TRBV5-4 to TRBJ2-1; 10 nucleotides align to TRBD2. With 2 bases clipped from V and 4 bases from J, the junction kept 3 bases outside the gene matches. CDR1 and CDR2 from the germline V gene are SGHNT and YYREEE (reference sequence). This CDR3 is built from 15 residues. CDR3 nucleotide sequence: TGTGCCAGCAGCTTACTAGCGGGAATGTACAATGAGCAGTTCTTC. Protein sequence: CASSLLAGMYNEQFF.

This chain joins TRBV2 and TRBJ2-1, with unresolved D. The V and J ends lost 3 bases and 6 bases respectively, with 12 bases between them. From germline, CDR1 is SNHLY and CDR2 FYNNEI. This CDR3 comprises 14 residues. Here the CDR3 DNA reads TGTGCCAGCAGTGAGGGCGGCCATCTCAATGAGCAGTTCTTC. This encodes CASSEGGHLNEQFF.

The CDR3 nucleotides are TGTGCCAGCACCCAGGGGCGGTCTAGCACAGATACGCAGTATTTT. Amino acid sequence: CASTQGRSSTDTQYF. The genes are TRBV25-1 and TRBJ2-3; D may be TRBD1 (6 bases). Germline V gene lookup returns CDR1 MGHDK and CDR2 SYGVNS. The V end was cut by 7 bases, the J end by 0 bases, with 14 bases between. The length of the CDR3 is 15 residues.

This clonotype came up many times. The V call is TRBV5-1, the J call TRBJ2-3; the D is unclear. The CDR3 consists of 13 residues. Germline CDR1 SGHRS, CDR2 YFSETQ. The germline V and J ends were trimmed by 1 base and 6 bases, with 9 bases remaining between them. The CDR3 is CASSLRESDTQYF. The CDR3 DNA follows: TGCGCCAGCAGCTTGAGGGAATCGGATACGCAGTATTTT. The full variable domain, its missing parts supplied by reference TRBV5-1 and TRBJ2-3, is KAGVTQTPRYLIKTRGQQVTLSCSPISGHRSVSWYQQTPGQGLQFLFEYFSETQRNKGNFPGRFSGRQFSNSRSEMNVSTLELGDSALYLCASSLRESDTQYFGPGTRLTVL.

In regard to this clonotype: At one of its ends the junction is not consistent with the germline gene, which may arise from a read error. V usage is TRBV7-9 and J usage is TRBJ2-2; possibly TRBD2 for D (5 bases). Germline V gene sequence: CDR1 SEHNR, CDR2 FQNEAQ (reference sequence). This CDR3 has 17 amino acids. The CDR3 DNA is TGTGCCAGTAGCTTATTGGTCGGGAAGGGGAACACCGGGGAGCTGTTTTTT. Protein product: CASSLLVGKGNTGELFF.

Details on this clonotype: The junction departs from germline at one end; a sequencing error may be responsible. The chain has TRBV3-1 and TRBJ2-5; no clear D. The CDR3 has 14 amino acids. Germline V gives CDR1 LGHDT, CDR2 YNNKEL (reference sequence). CDR3: CASSQPGFREAQYF. In DNA, the CDR3 is TGTGCCAGCAGCCAACCTGGGTTTAGAGAGGCCCAGTACTTC.

The V call is TRBV2, the J call TRBJ2-5, with 7 bases matching TRBD1. Looked up from germline, CDR1 is SNHLY and CDR2 is FYNNEI. The CDR3 totals 16 residues. V dropped 3 bases and J dropped 11; count of bases not matched to a gene: 18. The chain's CDR3 is CASSDESGQLFAGQYF. The DNA for the CDR3 is TGTGCCAGCAGTGATGAGTCGGGACAGCTCTTCGCCGGGCAGTACTTC.

The V and J genes are TRBV2 and TRBJ2-5; the D is unclear. V was pared by 8 bases and J by 0 bases, with 10 bases between. The CDR3 is made up of 13 amino acids. CDR1 is SNHLY and CDR2 is FYNNEI in the germline V gene. This CDR3 reads CASRSGYQETQYF. In nucleotides, the CDR3 is TGTGCCAGCCGGAGTGGGTACCAAGAGACCCAGTACTTC.

V is TRBV6-2 or TRBV6-3 and J is TRBJ2-7; 9 positions match TRBD2. From germline, CDR1 is MNHEY and CDR2 SVGEGT. V gave up 2 bases and J gave up 4 bases; unmatched junction bases: 3. There are 14 residues in the CDR3. The CDR3 nucleotides read TGTGCCAGCAGTTACCGGCGGGAGGGTTACGAGCAGTACTTC. Protein: CASSYRREGYEQYF.

The chain is built from TRBV24-1 and TRBJ2-3, with D possibly matching TRBD1 (6 bases). Per germline, CDR1 KGHDR and CDR2 SFDVKD. The CDR3 consists of 16 residues. V gave up 0 bases and J gave up 0 bases, with 9 bases separating them. CDR3 sequence (DNA): TGTGCCACCAGTGATTTGCACAGGGACAGCACAGATACGCAGTATTTT. Translating it yields CATSDLHRDSTDTQYF.

This clonotype was seen only a few times. The chain carries TRBV10-3 and TRBJ2-7; 8 bases line up with TRBD1. The CDR3 loop spans 16 amino acids. In germline, CDR1 is ENHRY, CDR2 SYGVKD. V gave up 0 bases and J gave up 2 bases; unmatched junction bases: 6. The chain's CDR3 is CAISESSGTGTYEQYF. The CDR3 coding sequence is TGTGCCATCAGTGAGTCTTCCGGGACAGGAACCTACGAGCAGTACTTC.

There are a few counts of this clonotype. The chain uses TRBV12-3 or TRBV12-4 and TRBJ2-1; TRBD2 matches 7 bases. The CDR3 length is 14 residues. V shed 6 bases and J 2 bases; nucleotides not matched to a gene: 4. The CDR3 DNA reads TGTGCCAGCAGCAAAGCGGGGCCCTACAATGAGCAGTTCTTC. Translating it yields CASSKAGPYNEQFF.

Only a few counts were recorded for this clonotype. This chain links TRBV27 with TRBJ2-7; TRBD1 matches at 10 bases. Germline-derived CDR1 and CDR2 are MNHEY and SMNVEV (reference sequence). This CDR3 spans 13 amino acids. With 5 bases clipped from V and 3 bases from J, the junction kept 1 base outside the gene matches. CDR3 coding DNA: TGTGCCAGCAGTGACAGGGGGCTCTACGAGCAGTACTTC. Translation: CASSDRGLYEQYF.

V and J are TRBV15 and TRBJ2-3; no clear D gene. The V gene lost 1 base and the J gene lost 2 bases, with 7 bases spanning the gap. The CDR3 totals 14 residues. The germline V gene has CDR1 LNHNV and CDR2 YYDKDF (reference sequence). The CDR3 nucleotides read TGTGCCACCAGCAGAGGAACCATCACAGATACGCAGTATTTT. Translating gives CATSRGTITDTQYF.

This clonotype was seen more than once but under ten times. The CDR3: CASSFAIGPNLGETQYF. CDR3 coding DNA: TGTGCCAGCAGTTTCGCCATCGGGCCAAACCTGGGGGAGACCCAGTACTTC. This chain links TRBV6-6 with TRBJ2-5; D is unclear. Germline assignment: CDR1 MNHNY and CDR2 SVGAGI (reference sequence). The CDR3 contains 17 residues. Deletions cut 4 bases from V and 5 bases from J, with 23 bases between.

This clonotype was seen only a few times. The V and J genes are TRBV10-3 and TRBJ2-3, with 7 bases aligning to TRBD2. The CDR3 runs 18 residues. From germline, CDR1 is ENHRY and CDR2 SYGVKD. Trimming took 6 bases from V and 5 from J; bases not matched to a gene: 20. The CDR3 nucleotides are TGTGCCATCAGGAGCAATCACTGGGAGGGCCGTGACGAAGATACGCAGTATTTT. This gives the protein CAIRSNHWEGRDEDTQYF.

CDR3 DNA: TGTGCCAGCAGCTCTACGGGGAGTAGCGGGGAGTACAATGAGCAGTACTTC. Encoded protein: CASSSTGSSGEYNEQYF. The chain recombines TRBV7-3 with TRBJ2-7; 8 nucleotides align to TRBD2. Germline CDR1 and CDR2: SGHTA and FQGTGA. CDR3 length: 17 residues. With 4 bases clipped from V and 7 bases from J, the junction kept 18 bases outside the gene matches.

This clonotype has a handful of counts. J is TRBJ2-5 and V is TRBV29-1; either TRBD1 or TRBD2 may supply D (5 bases each). V was pared by 5 bases and J by 1 base, with 17 bases between. This CDR3 is built from 15 residues. Germline V gene data show CDR1 as SQVTM and CDR2 as ANQGSEA. The CDR3 DNA sequence: TGCAGCGTTTTAGGTGGAAGGGACGGCCAAGAGACCCAGTACTTC. Its translation: CSVLGGRDGQETQYF.

This clonotype was recorded once. This chain joins TRBV5-1 and TRBJ1-1; D is unresolved. Trimming stripped 0 bases from V and 0 bases from J, with 12 bases between. Germline V lookup: CDR1 SGHRS, CDR2 YFSETQ. This CDR3 has 16 residues. CDR3 DNA: TGCGCCAGCAGCTTGGGACCTAGGAGCATGAACACTGAAGCTTTCTTT. Translated: CASSLGPRSMNTEAFF. The entire variable domain, with the rest obtained from reference TRBV5-1 and TRBJ1-1, is as follows: KAGVTQTPRYLIKTRGQQVTLSCSPISGHRSVSWYQQTPGQGLQFLFEYFSETQRNKGNFPGRFSGRQFSNSRSEMNVSTLELGDSALYLCASSLGPRSMNTEAFFGQGTRLTVV.

The V call is TRBV2, the J call TRBJ1-5; tentative D call: TRBD1 (5 bases). The germline CDR1 and CDR2 sequences are SNHLY and FYNNEI. This CDR3 comprises 14 residues. V was pared by 5 bases and J by 5 bases, with 13 bases between. CDR3 in amino acids: CASSPTDRDQPQHF. The DNA for the CDR3 is TGTGCCAGCAGTCCGACAGATCGAGATCAGCCCCAGCATTTT.

The rearrangement links TRBV7-2 to TRBJ1-4; TRBD1 is a possible D gene (5 bases). The CDR3 consists of 16 residues. Germline CDR1 reads SGHTA; CDR2 reads FQGNSA. V was pared by 5 bases and J by 8 bases, with 21 bases between. CDR3: CASSHAGGDIGEKLFF. CDR3 in DNA: TGTGCCAGCAGCCACGCCGGGGGGGATATAGGGGAAAAACTGTTTTTT.

This clonotype was found a few times. The genes are TRBV12-3 or TRBV12-4 and TRBJ1-1; the D gene is possibly TRBD1 (5 bases). V was trimmed by 3 bases and J by 4 bases, leaving 12 bases between them. The CDR3 runs 14 residues. CDR3 nucleotides: TGTGCCAGCAGTTTCCCGCCAGGGACCACTGAAGCTTTCTTT. Translation: CASSFPPGTTEAFF.

Only a few counts were recorded for this clonotype. The chain joins TRBV12-3 or TRBV12-4 to TRBJ2-1, with 10 bases aligning to TRBD2. CDR3 size: 17 residues. The J segment lost 1 base and the V segment lost 5 bases, leaving 8 bases of the junction unmatched. The CDR3 spells CASSTTTAGGSYNEQFF. The CDR3, as DNA: TGTGCCAGCAGTACCACTACAGCGGGAGGGTCCTACAATGAGCAGTTCTTC.